What follows are 30 T cell receptor beta chains derived from one specimen sequenced in a study of blood T cell repertoires in COVID-19. Some clones are missing from TCRdb's copy, which holds only in-frame ones; the method was immunoSEQ multiplex PCR. Of roughly 230,000 clones listed, 83% are singletons. The sequenced material came from peripheral blood. The receptors here all came from a human donor in a cohort sampled during active COVID-19.

The chain combines TRBV5-4 with TRBJ2-2, with TRBD1 identical over 8 bases. From germline, CDR1 is SGHNT and CDR2 YYREEE (reference sequence). Unmatched junction bases numbered 5, after V lost 4 bases and J lost 0 bases. The CDR3 totals 16 residues. CDR3 sequence (DNA): TGTGCCAGCAGCCCGGGGACAGGCGCGAACACCGGGGAGCTGTTTTTT. It specifies CASSPGTGANTGELFF. Full variable domain (outside the CDR3, taken from reference TRBV5-4 and TRBJ2-2): ETGVTQSPTHLIKTRGQQVTLRCSSQSGHNTVSWYQQALGQGPQFIFQYYREEENGRGNFPPRFSGLQFPNYSSELNVNALELDDSALYLCASSPGTGANTGELFFGEGSRLTVL.

The chain carries TRBV5-6 and TRBJ2-2; TRBD1 might be the D (6 bases). V was clipped by 2 bases and J by 4 bases, with 15 bases between them. CDR1 and CDR2 (germline): SGHDT, YYEEEE. The CDR3 extends over 16 amino acids. The CDR3 region is CASSFIGQGPTGELFF. CDR3 nucleotides: TGTGCCAGCAGCTTTATCGGGCAGGGGCCCACCGGGGAGCTGTTTTTT.

The chain has TRBV7-9 and TRBJ2-5; D might be TRBD2 (5 bases). CDR1 and CDR2 (germline): SEHNR, FQNEAQ (reference sequence). Trimming removed 5 bases from V and 4 bases from J, with 14 bases in between. The CDR3 is made up of 14 amino acids. The CDR3, as DNA: TGTGCCAGCAGCGACCGGGAAGTATTAGAGACCCAGTACTTC. It codes for CASSDREVLETQYF.

The rearrangement uses TRBV10-1 and TRBJ2-4; perhaps TRBD2 as D (6 bases). This CDR3 region has 15 residues. Germline V gene data show CDR1 as WNHNN and CDR2 as SYGVQD (reference sequence). Between the trimmed V and J ends, which lost 0 bases and 7 bases, there was a span of 13 bases. The CDR3 nucleotides read TGCGCCAGCAGTGAGTCGCAGGGACTCCGGAACATTCAGTACTTC. This translates into CASSESQGLRNIQYF.

The chain combines TRBV10-3 with TRBJ2-3, with TRBD2 identical over 9 bases. Germline CDR1 ENHRY, CDR2 SYGVKD. CDR3 size: 17 residues. The V and J ends lost 10 bases and 2 bases, in that order; junction bases with no gene match: 16. The CDR3 region is CATQGSARTSDTDTQYF. CDR3 DNA: TGTGCCACCCAAGGGAGCGCGCGGACTAGCGACACAGATACGCAGTATTTT.

The V gene is TRBV5-1, the J gene TRBJ2-1; TRBD1 might be the D (5 bases). CDR3 length equals 17 residues. Germline CDR1 SGHRS, CDR2 YFSETQ. V dropped 3 bases and J dropped 2 bases, with 18 bases sitting between them. The CDR3 sequence: CASSSTGVRGPYNEQFF. In DNA form, the CDR3 reads TGCGCCAGCAGCTCTACTGGAGTAAGGGGCCCCTACAATGAGCAGTTCTTC.

The chain recombines TRBV5-1 with TRBJ2-7; possible D gene TRBD1, 6 bases. The CDR3 is 14 residues long. Germline V CDR1 and CDR2: SGHRS, YFSETQ. The V gene lost 3 bases and the J gene lost 4 bases, with 14 bases spanning the gap. CDR3 loop: CASSSTGLAYEQYF. The CDR3 coding sequence is TGCGCCAGCAGCTCGACAGGTTTAGCGTACGAGCAGTACTTC.

The V call is TRBV11-3, the J call TRBJ2-2; 10 bases are shared with TRBD2. In germline, CDR1 is SGHNT, CDR2 YENEEA. CDR3 size: 17 residues. The junction had 7 bases not matched to a gene; V was cut back by 0 bases and J by 6 bases. The CDR3 DNA reads as TGTGCCAGCAGCTTAGATGGGCTAGCGGGAGTTTCCGGGGAGCTGTTTTTT. Protein: CASSLDGLAGVSGELFF.

The chain couples TRBV10-2 to TRBJ2-6, with a weak D call TRBD1 (5 bases). There are 15 residues in the CDR3. Trimming took 3 bases from V and 1 from J, leaving 7 bases between them. Germline loops: CDR1 WSHSY, CDR2 SAAADI. The CDR3 bases are TGCGCCAGCAGTGACGACAGATCTGGGGCCAACGTCCTGACTTTC. Residues: CASSDDRSGANVLTF.

The chain employs TRBV6-5 and TRBJ1-2; D perhaps matches TRBD1 (6 bases). This CDR3 comprises 14 residues. Per germline, CDR1 MNHEY and CDR2 SVGAGI. Deletions cut 7 bases from V and 4 bases from J, with 16 bases between. This CDR3 reads CASKGTGTGYGYTF. CDR3 DNA: TGTGCCAGCAAGGGTACAGGGACCGGCTATGGCTACACCTTC.

The chain carries TRBV30 and TRBJ1-2; 7 bases agree with TRBD1. V shed 0 bases and J 8 bases; nucleotides not matched to a gene: 15. The CDR3 sequence is 16 residues long. Germline CDR1 and CDR2: GTSNPN and SVGIG (reference sequence). The CDR3 DNA reads TGTGCCTGGAGTGTACTTACAGGGGTTCCCTCGGAAGGCTACACCTTC. Protein sequence: CAWSVLTGVPSEGYTF.

The genes are TRBV5-8 and TRBJ1-2; D uncertain. This CDR3 region has 15 residues. The germline V and J ends were trimmed by 4 bases and 7 bases, with 20 bases remaining between them. In germline, CDR1 is SGHTS, CDR2 YDEGEE. CDR3 amino acids: CASSTRRTATLGYTF. CDR3 sequence (DNA): TGTGCCAGCAGCACCCGGAGGACGGCCACACTTGGCTACACCTTC.

The rearrangement links TRBV5-5 to TRBJ2-2, with 8 bases matching TRBD1. CDR3 length equals 16 residues. V dropped 1 base and J dropped 5; count of bases not matched to a gene: 7. Germline CDR1 SGHKS, CDR2 YYEKEE (reference sequence). The CDR3 DNA sequence: TGTGCCAGCAGCTTGAGGGTTCAGGGGGCGACCGGGGAGCTGTTTTTT. Translating it yields CASSLRVQGATGELFF. The full variable domain, rest sourced from reference TRBV5-5 and TRBJ2-2, is DAGVTQSPTHLIKTRGQQVTLRCSPISGHKSVSWYQQVLGQGPQFIFQYYEKEERGRGNFPDRFSARQFPNYSSELNVNALLLGDSALYLCASSLRVQGATGELFFGEGSRLTVL.

The table lists this clone with a count of one. The chain is built from TRBV4-2 and TRBJ2-7; tentatively, D is TRBD1 (5 bases). The V end lost 1 base, the J end lost 2 bases, and 6 bases lay between the germline ends. Germline V CDR1 and CDR2: LGHNA, YNFKEQ. This CDR3 spans 13 amino acids. CDR3 region: CASSQVGPYEQYF. The CDR3 region has the DNA TGTGCCAGCAGCCAAGTGGGGCCCTACGAGCAGTACTTC.

J is TRBJ1-6 and V is TRBV21-1; the table's TRBD1 call for D was not verified on the DNA. TRBV21-1 is reported as a pseudogene. The CDR3 length is 16 residues. The CDR3 region has the DNA TGTGCCAGCAGCGAACGTCACAGGGGCGGAGATTCACCCCTCCACTTT. It translates to CASSERHRGGDSPLHF.

The CDR3 sequence is CASSRQSDGANVLTF. The CDR3 DNA follows: TGTGCCAGCAGCCGACAGTCGGACGGGGCCAACGTCCTGACTTTC. The chain has TRBV3-1 (or the pseudogene TRBV3-2) and TRBJ2-6; possible D gene TRBD1, 5 bases. Per germline, CDR1 LGHDT and CDR2 YNNKEL (reference sequence). V lost 4 bases, J lost 4 bases, and 11 bases lay in between. CDR3 length equals 15 residues.

The chain joins TRBV11-2 to TRBJ2-7, with TRBD2 matching over 13 bases. Trimming took 5 bases from V and 5 from J; bases not matched to a gene: 6. The CDR3 has 15 residues. Germline CDR1 and CDR2: SGHAT and FQNNGV. This CDR3 is CASSRGLAGDHEQYF. The DNA for the CDR3 is TGTGCCAGCAGCCGTGGACTAGCGGGAGATCACGAGCAGTACTTC.

This clone has only a few counts. V is TRBV19 and J is TRBJ2-3; 13 nucleotides agree with TRBD2. Trimming removed 6 bases from V and 14 bases from J; junction bases left unmatched: 11. CDR3 length: 14 amino acids. The V gene's germline CDR1 is LNHDA and CDR2 SQIVND (reference sequence). CDR3 sequence: CASRPRTSGSPRYF. The CDR3 bases are TGTGCCAGTAGGCCACGGACTAGCGGGAGTCCGAGGTATTTT.

This clone was recorded only once. The chain couples TRBV6-5 to TRBJ2-7; 7 bases are shared with TRBD1. Trimming cost V 4 bases and J 4 bases; bases outside gene matches: 10. Germline lookup yields CDR1 MNHEY and CDR2 SVGAGI. The CDR3 is 15 residues long. The CDR3 is CASSSAGTDKYEQYF. As DNA, the CDR3 is TGTGCCAGCAGTTCAGCCGGGACAGACAAATACGAGCAGTACTTC.

The chain carries TRBV7-9 and TRBJ2-3; 10 positions agree with TRBD2. V trimming: 3 bases; J trimming: 2 bases; junction bases outside the gene matches: 5. Germline assignment: CDR1 SEHNR and CDR2 FQNEAQ (reference sequence). The CDR3 extends over 16 amino acids. The CDR3 DNA follows: TGTGCCAGCAGCTTGGGACTAGCGAGATTCACAGATACGCAGTATTTT. Its protein is CASSLGLARFTDTQYF.

The chain is built from TRBV4-1 and TRBJ2-3; a possible D gene is TRBD1 (5 bases). This CDR3 spans 15 amino acids. Germline CDR1 reads MGHRA; CDR2 reads YSYEKL. V was pared by 2 bases and J by 5 bases, with 14 bases between. As DNA, the CDR3 is TGCGCCAGCAGCCAAAGGGGTCTACCGGGAGATACGCAGTATTTT. It translates to CASSQRGLPGDTQYF.

The genes are TRBV28 and TRBJ2-3; D is possibly TRBD1 (6 bases). Trimming stripped 1 base from V and 3 bases from J, with 17 bases between. This CDR3 region has 17 residues. Germline V lookup: CDR1 MDHEN, CDR2 SYDVKM. The CDR3 DNA follows: TGTGCCAGCAGTTTATTGGGTACAGGGCCGAAGACAGATACGCAGTATTTT. Its protein is CASSLLGTGPKTDTQYF.

Here the CDR3 DNA reads TGTGCCAGCAGCTCTCCGACAGGGGGCCTTACAGATACGCAGTATTTT. Translation: CASSSPTGGLTDTQYF. The V call is TRBV7-9, the J call TRBJ2-3, with TRBD1 matching over 10 bases. With 4 bases clipped from V and 3 bases from J, the junction kept 7 bases outside the gene matches. This CDR3 has 16 amino acids. Germline CDR1 reads SEHNR; CDR2 reads FQNEAQ (reference sequence).

This clone was seen ten or more times. This chain uses TRBV10-3 with TRBJ1-2; TRBD1 is a possible D gene (5 bases). The CDR3 has 14 residues. V was clipped by 4 bases and J by 1 base, with 10 bases between them. In germline, CDR1 is ENHRY, CDR2 SYGVKD. This CDR3 reads CAISVGGFNYGYTF. CDR3 in DNA: TGTGCCATCAGTGTGGGGGGATTTAACTATGGCTACACCTTC.

The chain recombines TRBV19 with TRBJ2-2; D remains ambiguous. In germline, CDR1 is LNHDA, CDR2 SQIVND (reference sequence). Trimming took 6 bases from V and 4 from J, leaving 6 bases between them. The CDR3 is made up of 12 amino acids. Written as DNA, the CDR3 is TGTGCCAGTAGGTCGGGCACCGGGGAGCTGTTTTTT. Its protein is CASRSGTGELFF.

The chain employs TRBV7-9 and TRBJ1-1; the match to TRBD1 covers 7 bases. Trimming took 5 bases from V and 4 from J; bases not matched to a gene: 4. The CDR3 is 13 residues long. CDR1 is SEHNR and CDR2 is FQNEAQ in the germline V gene (reference sequence). For the CDR3, the DNA is TGTGCCAGCAGCCCGAGGGGGCGCACTGAAGCTTTCTTT. Translating gives CASSPRGRTEAFF.

The chain employs TRBV27 and TRBJ2-7; D is undetermined. Germline-derived CDR1 and CDR2 are MNHEY and SMNVEV (reference sequence). Trimming stripped 3 bases from V and 2 bases from J, with 8 bases between. This CDR3 comprises 13 residues. In nucleotides, the CDR3 is TGTGCCAGCAGTTTCCGCGCAACCTACGAGCAGTACTTC. Residues: CASSFRATYEQYF.

DNA of the CDR3: TGTGCCAGCAGTTTCGGGACAGGGTGGGTAAGAGGCTACACCTTC. Amino acid sequence: CASSFGTGWVRGYTF. The J gene is TRBJ1-2, the V gene TRBV28; 9 positions agree with TRBD1. V dropped 3 bases and J dropped 8; count of bases not matched to a gene: 10. The germline V gene has CDR1 MDHEN and CDR2 SYDVKM. This CDR3 region has 15 residues.

This clone was counted only a few times. The CDR3 loop is CASSHDREAEAFF. CDR3 coding DNA: TGTGCCAGCAGCCACGACAGGGAAGCTGAAGCTTTCTTT. The chain uses TRBV7-9 and TRBJ1-1; TRBD1 matches 7 bases. Germline CDR1 reads SEHNR; CDR2 reads FQNEAQ (reference sequence). J was trimmed by 6 bases and V by 5 bases; bases with no gene match: 6. The CDR3 is 13 residues long.

The chain recombines TRBV28 with TRBJ1-4; no clear D gene. CDR1 is MDHEN and CDR2 is SYDVKM in the germline V gene. There are 16 residues in the CDR3. V lost 3 bases, J lost 0 bases, and 11 bases lay in between. For the CDR3, the DNA is TGTGCCAGCAGTTTTGACACTTCTGCAACTAATGAAAAACTGTTTTTT. Its protein product is CASSFDTSATNEKLFF. The whole variable domain, remainder taken from reference TRBV28 and TRBJ1-4, is DVKVTQSSRYLVKRTGEKVFLECVQDMDHENMFWYRQDPGLGLRLIYFSYDVKMKEKGDIPEGYSVSREKKERFSLILESASTNQTSMYLCASSFDTSATNEKLFFGSGTQLSVL.